These T cell receptor beta chains were read from a single sample in a study of T cells in Graves' hyperthyroidism and ophthalmopathy. Using its own MiXCR run on the multiplex PCR reads, TCRdb lists one record per CDR3 protein. Of 200,000 to 250,000 distinct CDR3 sequences in the sample, around 20% are singletons; the top ten hold roughly 44%. The material sequenced was blood. These receptor sequences come from a man between 35 and 55 years old with Graves' hyperthyroidism. Each CDR3 is given with its conserved first and last residue. D genes are given only for firm matches. Where a row states a size, it is once, few, many or the class of an expanded clone; other rows omit it.

TRBD1	TRBV7-9	many	TRBJ1-2	TGTGCCAGCAGCGGGACAGGCCCCCCGGGGTATGGCTACACCTTC	CASSGTGPPGYGYTF
-	TRBV10-3	-	TRBJ1-6	TGTGCCGTTGGCAGGCCGAATTCATCCCTCCACTTT	CAVGRPNSSLHF
-	TRBV6-2/TRBV6-3	-	TRBJ2-7	TGTGCCAGCAGTTACGGTAGCGGAGCATACTACGAGCAGTACTTC	CASSYGSGAYYEQYF
TRBD2	TRBV20-1	many	TRBJ2-1	TGCAGTGCTAGAGACTACTTACTAGCGGGGGGGCCCCACAATGAGCAGTTCTTC	CSARDYLLAGGPHNEQFF
-	TRBV7-6	-	TRBJ2-1	TGTGCCAGCAGCTTAGAGTGGAGTTACAATGAGCAGTTCTTC	CASSLEWSYNEQFF
TRBD1	TRBV5-8	few	TRBJ2-1	TGTGCCAGCAGCTTGGCTCAGGGGGCTGGGAATGAGCAGTTCTTC	CASSLAQGAGNEQFF
TRBD1	TRBV12-3/TRBV12-4	-	TRBJ1-5	TGTGCCAGCACCATAACCACAGGGGGTCAGCCCCAGCATTTT	CASTITTGGQPQHF
-	TRBV3-1	many	TRBJ2-2	TGTGCCAGCAGCTTCCCCCTCCGTGGTAGGACCGGGGAGCTGTTTTTT	CASSFPLRGRTGELFF
TRBD2	TRBV20-1	-	TRBJ2-3	TGCAGTGCTAGAGATGGTAGCGGGGGGGACTTAAGCACAGATACGCAGTATTTT	CSARDGSGGDLSTDTQYF
TRBD1	TRBV28	many	TRBJ2-3	TGTGCCAGCAGTTCATCGACAGGGCGCACAGATACGCAGTATTTT	CASSSSTGRTDTQYF
TRBD1	TRBV12-3/TRBV12-4	many	TRBJ1-2	TGTGCCAGCACCCGGACAGGGACGGCGGGTGGCTACACCTTC	CASTRTGTAGGYTF
TRBD1	TRBV6-2/TRBV6-3	many	TRBJ2-2	TGTGCCAGCAGTTTGACAGGGGGCGACACCGGGGAGCTGTTTTTT	CASSLTGGDTGELFF
TRBD1	TRBV28	-	TRBJ2-5	TGTGCCAGCGTGACAGGGGGGCTACAAGAGACCCAGTACTTC	CASVTGGLQETQYF
-	TRBV6-2/TRBV6-3	-	TRBJ2-5	TGTGCCAGCAGTTCCTTCTACCCCCAAGAGACCCAGTACTTC	CASSSFYPQETQYF
-	TRBV11-2	-	TRBJ1-5	TGTGCCAGCAGTCCGACTTGGAGTACAGTGTCTGGCAATCAGCCCCAGCATTTT	CASSPTWSTVSGNQPQHF
TRBD2	TRBV20-1	-	TRBJ2-2	TGCAGTGCTAGAAGGCGGGGGGGCCACACCGGGGAGCTGTTTTTT	CSARRRGGHTGELFF
TRBD1	TRBV7-2	-	TRBJ2-7	TGTGCCAGCAGCCCGAGACAGGGGGCGTGGGAGCAGTACTTC	CASSPRQGAWEQYF
-	TRBV20-1	-	TRBJ2-5	TGCAGTGCTAGAGACGGAGTTGGCCCCATAACCCAGTACTTC	CSARDGVGPITQYF
-	TRBV18	many	TRBJ1-4	TGTGCCAGCTCAGAACAACATGCAACTAATGAAAAACTGTTTTTT	CASSEQHATNEKLFF
-	TRBV2	few	TRBJ1-2	TGTGCCAGCAGGGAAGGAGGGGTGAGTGGGAACTATGGCTACACCTTC	CASREGGVSGNYGYTF
-	TRBV25-1	-	TRBJ1-6	TGTGCCAGCAGTGAAAGGGATTATAGCCAGGGACTCAATTCACCCCTCCACTTT	CASSERDYSQGLNSPLHF
-	TRBV10-3	many	TRBJ2-5	TGTGCCATCTCGGACCAACGGGAGACCCAGTACTTC	CAISDQRETQYF
-	TRBV19	few	TRBJ1-2	TGTGCCAGTAGTATAGGGTCCGGGGCAAACTATGGCTACACCTTC	CASSIGSGANYGYTF
-	TRBV20-1	-	TRBJ1-5	TGCAGTGCGGCAGAGAATAGCAATCAGCCCCAGCATTTT	CSAAENSNQPQHF
-	TRBV2	many	TRBJ1-1	TGTGCCAGCAGTTTTAGACAAATGAACACTGAAGCTTTCTTT	CASSFRQMNTEAFF
TRBD2	TRBV12-3/TRBV12-4	-	TRBJ2-3	TGTGCCAGCAGTAAAACTAGCGGGAGGGCCTCGGTAGATACGCAGTATTTT	CASSKTSGRASVDTQYF
-	TRBV20-1	many	TRBJ2-1	TGCAGTGCTCTTCAGAACAATGAGCAGTTCTTC	CSALQNNEQFF
-	TRBV4-3	-	TRBJ1-2	TGCGCCAGCAGCCGCGAGGACAGCTACTATGGCTACACCTTC	CASSREDSYYGYTF
-	TRBV6-1	few	TRBJ1-5	TGTGCCAGCAGTGAATCGGGGCAGCCCCAGCATTTT	CASSESGQPQHF
TRBD1	TRBV5-1	-	TRBJ1-6	TGCGCCAGCAGCTGGGGACAGGTGGATTCACCCCTCCACTTT	CASSWGQVDSPLHF
-	TRBV5-6	many	TRBJ2-2	TGTGCCAGCAGCTTCGGGCTGCCGAACACCGGGGAGCTGTTTTTT	CASSFGLPNTGELFF
-	TRBV20-1	few	TRBJ2-2	TGCAGTGCTAGAGAGGGGGGAGGGGGCACCGGGGAGCTGTTTTTT	CSAREGGGGTGELFF
TRBD2	TRBV3-1	-	TRBJ2-2	TGTGCCAGCAGCCCCCTCGGGGGGGCGGTGAACACCGGGGAGCTGTTTTTT	CASSPLGGAVNTGELFF
TRBD1	TRBV20-1	many	TRBJ1-1	TGCAGGACAGGGATGTTCCCTGAAGCTTTCTTT	CRTGMFPEAFF
TRBD2	TRBV3-1	-	TRBJ2-3	TGTGCCAGCAGCCAAGACTTAGCGGGGGGCCAATCGGGGGGAGATACGCAGTATTTT	CASSQDLAGGQSGGDTQYF
TRBD1	TRBV7-3	-	TRBJ2-7	TGTGCCAGCAGCATGGGAGGACAGGGGTTCGAGCAGTACTTC	CASSMGGQGFEQYF
TRBD1	TRBV28	once	TRBJ1-1	TGTGCCAGCAGCTCAAGCGGGACAGGGTGGACTGAAGCTTTCTTT	CASSSSGTGWTEAFF
TRBD1	TRBV18	many	TRBJ1-5	TGTGCCAGCTCACAGGGACAGAATCAGCCCCAGCATTTT	CASSQGQNQPQHF
TRBD1	TRBV28	many	TRBJ1-2	TGTGCCAGCAGTCCTACCCTGGACGGACAGGGGATGGGCTATGGCTACACCTTC	CASSPTLDGQGMGYGYTF
TRBD1	TRBV20-1	many	TRBJ2-7	TGCAGTGCAAATGGCCTGGACAGGGAGGACGAGCAGTACTTC	CSANGLDREDEQYF
-	TRBV13	-	TRBJ1-3	TGTGCCAGCAGCTCAAGACAGACTGGAAACACCATATATTTT	CASSSRQTGNTIYF
-	TRBV7-6	many	TRBJ2-2	TGTGCCAGCAGCTTTGACGGCCCGAACACCGGGGAGCTGTTTTTT	CASSFDGPNTGELFF
TRBD1	TRBV27	many	TRBJ2-1	TGTGCCAGCAGCCCTGCTACAGGGGAATGGTACAATGAGCAGTTCTTC	CASSPATGEWYNEQFF
-	TRBV13	-	TRBJ1-1	TGTGCCAGCAGCCCGCCGGAGGGAACTGAAGCTTTCTTT	CASSPPEGTEAFF
TRBD1	TRBV20-1	many	TRBJ1-5	TGCAGTGCTAGAGCCCCGACAGGGGATTTTAGCAATCAGCCCCAGCATTTT	CSARAPTGDFSNQPQHF
-	TRBV7-2	few	TRBJ1-1	TGTGCCAGCAGCTTAGGTGGCAGTAATTTTGAAGCTTTCTTT	CASSLGGSNFEAFF
-	TRBV20-1	many	TRBJ2-1	TGCAGTGCTATGACAGGTTACTACAATGAGCAGTTCTTC	CSAMTGYYNEQFF
-	TRBV5-1	many	TRBJ1-5	TGCGCCAGCAGCTTGGACGGGACCGATCAGCCCCAGCATTTT	CASSLDGTDQPQHF
-	TRBV28	many	TRBJ2-1	TGTGCCAGCAGTTTGGGGGGATCTCATTACAATGAGCAGTTCTTC	CASSLGGSHYNEQFF
-	TRBV5-1	many	TRBJ2-3	TGCGCCAGCAGCTTGGTTGTCGAGGACCCCACAGATACGCAGTATTTT	CASSLVVEDPTDTQYF
-	TRBV20-1	few	TRBJ2-1	TGCAGTGCTCGTGGGGGCAATGAGCAGTTCTTC	CSARGGNEQFF
TRBD1	TRBV18	few	TRBJ2-7	TGTGCCAGCTCACCAAGGGCAACAGGGGGCGCGTACGAGCAGTACTTC	CASSPRATGGAYEQYF
TRBD1	TRBV7-3	many	TRBJ1-2	TGTGCCAGCAGCCCGTCGGGGACAGCCGGCTACACCTTC	CASSPSGTAGYTF
-	TRBV20-1	many	TRBJ2-7	TGCAGTGCTAGTCCGGGACAAAACTACGAGCAGTACTTC	CSASPGQNYEQYF